This is a list of T cell receptor beta chains from one sample in a study of blood T cell repertoires in COVID-19. Here immunoSEQ multiplex PCR was the method, and the copy in TCRdb shows in-frame clones only, minus some. The profile shows 150,000 to 200,000 clones, approximately 90% of them singletons. Sequencing was carried out using peripheral blood. The receptor source for this set is a human donor in a cohort sampled during active COVID-19. Each CDR3 is given with its conserved first and last residue. Each record gives: clone size, D gene, CDR3 length, V gene, J gene, CDR3 DNA, CDR3 protein. A D gene is named only where the DNA matches it firmly. Clone size is not always given. Where it is, it says once, few, many or a class for expanded clones.

once	.	16	TRBV7-9	TRBJ2-7	TGTGCCAGCAGCTTAAGGGCCTCGGGATCTAGCTACGAGCAGTACTTC	CASSLRASGSSYEQYF
once	.	14	TRBV4-2	TRBJ1-5	TGTGCCAGCAGCCCAGAGGCGGGGAATCAGCCCCAGCATTTT	CASSPEAGNQPQHF
once	TRBD1	15	TRBV11-2	TRBJ2-3	TGTGCCAGCAGCATCAGGGGGCTGTTGGCAGATACGCAGTATTTT	CASSIRGLLADTQYF
once	TRBD2	16	TRBV18	TRBJ2-1	TGTGCCAGCTCACCAGAAAGCGGGAGGGCTGGCAATGAGCAGTTCTTC	CASSPESGRAGNEQFF
.	.	15	TRBV6-5	TRBJ1-1	TGTGCCAGCAGATATGACAGGCGCGAAAACACTGAAGCTTTCTTT	CASRYDRRENTEAFF
.	.	15	TRBV7-8	TRBJ1-1	TGTGCCAGCAGCTTAGCTGGGGTGGGGAGCACTGAAGCTTTCTTT	CASSLAGVGSTEAFF
.	.	15	TRBV28	TRBJ2-5	TGTGCCAGCAGTTTATCGGGGACTCGCCAAGAGACCCAGTACTTC	CASSLSGTRQETQYF
.	TRBD1	15	TRBV2	TRBJ1-5	TGTGCCAGCAGTGAAGGGCAGGGGGCGAATCAGCCCCAGCATTTT	CASSEGQGANQPQHF
once	.	16	TRBV15	TRBJ1-2	TGTGCCACCAGCAGGACCGGGTCCGGGTTGGGCTATGGCTACACCTTC	CATSRTGSGLGYGYTF
.	TRBD2	17	TRBV6-2/TRBV6-3	TRBJ2-7	TGTGCCAGCAGTTACGAGGCTAGCGGGAGGGCCAGGAGCGAGCAGTACTTC	CASSYEASGRARSEQYF
.	TRBD1	12	TRBV6-2/TRBV6-3	TRBJ2-1	TGTGCCAGCAGTCGAGGGGGCAGTGAGCAGTTCTTC	CASSRGGSEQFF
.	TRBD2	15	TRBV7-2	TRBJ2-3	TGTGCCAGCAGCACGGGACTAGCGGGTCCAGATACGCAGTATTTT	CASSTGLAGPDTQYF
.	.	14	TRBV7-9	TRBJ1-1	TGTGCCAGCAGCTTAGGCACTATGGGGGTGGGGGGTTTCTTT	CASSLGTMGVGGFF
.	TRBD1	12	TRBV12-3/TRBV12-4	TRBJ1-6	TGTGCCAGCAGTTTGCCCCCGGGACAGCGGCACTTT	CASSLPPGQRHF
.	TRBD2	15	TRBV7-2	TRBJ2-1	TGTGCCAGCAGTCCTAGCGGGAGAACCTACAATGAGCAGTTCTTC	CASSPSGRTYNEQFF
.	.	14	TRBV30	TRBJ1-4	TGTGCCTGGAGTAGGAGGGCAACTAATGAAAAACTGTTTTTT	CAWSRRATNEKLFF
once	.	15	TRBV12-5	TRBJ2-2	TGTGCTAGTGTTGCGGGGGCTGCTTGGACCGGGGAGCTGTTTTTT	CASVAGAAWTGELFF
.	TRBD1	15	TRBV5-1	TRBJ1-4	TGCGCCAGCAGCTTTGACAGGGGGACTAATGAAAAACTGTTTTTT	CASSFDRGTNEKLFF
.	.	13	TRBV5-1	TRBJ1-2	TGCGCCAGCAGCTTGTATAGTCAGGGTGACTACACCTTC	CASSLYSQGDYTF
.	.	14	TRBV7-2	TRBJ1-1	TGTGCCAGCAGCTTAGTTCCATTTAACACTGAAGCTTTCTTT	CASSLVPFNTEAFF
.	TRBD2	17	TRBV7-2	TRBJ2-1	TGTGCCAGCAGCCTCCAAGGCGGGACTAGCGGGAGAAATGAGCAGTTCTTC	CASSLQGGTSGRNEQFF
.	TRBD1	13	TRBV2	TRBJ2-7	TGTGCCAGCAGTCTCACAGGGGGATACGAGCAGTACTTC	CASSLTGGYEQYF
.	TRBD1	17	TRBV4-1	TRBJ1-2	TGCGCCAGCAGCCAAGATATATACACAGGGGGCTCGCATGGCTACACCTTC	CASSQDIYTGGSHGYTF
.	.	13	TRBV7-6	TRBJ1-5	TGTGCCAGCAGCCCCCGGCAGGATCAGCCCCAGCATTTT	CASSPRQDQPQHF
.	TRBD2	15	TRBV3-1/TRBV3-2	TRBJ2-7	TGTGCCAGCAGTCGGACTAGCGGGAGTTCCTACGAGCAGTACTTC	CASSRTSGSSYEQYF
.	TRBD2	14	TRBV5-4	TRBJ2-7	TGTGCCGTCAGTCGCGGGGGGCCTACCTACGAGCAGTACTTC	CAVSRGGPTYEQYF
.	.	14	TRBV7-9	TRBJ2-7	TGTGCCAGCAGCCAGGCAGGGGCCTCCTACGAGCAGTACTTC	CASSQAGASYEQYF
.	.	14	TRBV6-2/TRBV6-3	TRBJ2-7	TGTGCCAGCAGTTATTCCGCTTCTAGCTACGAGCAGTACTTC	CASSYSASSYEQYF
.	TRBD1	15	TRBV19	TRBJ1-2	TGTGCCAGTAGTACTACCGGGACAGGGAGTTATGGCTACACCTTC	CASSTTGTGSYGYTF
.	TRBD1	18	TRBV27	TRBJ1-6	TGTGCCAGCAGTTCCCGACAGGGTGGAAGCTCCTATAATTCACCCCTCCACTTT	CASSSRQGGSSYNSPLHF
.	.	14	TRBV5-1	TRBJ1-3	TGCGCCAGCAGCCCCGGGACTGACGGAAACACCATATATTTT	CASSPGTDGNTIYF
.	.	13	TRBV12-3/TRBV12-4	TRBJ2-2	TGTGCCAGCAGCTTGGGCAGAGGGGGTAAGCTGTTTTTT	CASSLGRGGKLFF
.	TRBD1	14	TRBV9	TRBJ2-3	TGTGCCAGCAGCGCGAAGACAGGGTCAGATACGCAGTATTTT	CASSAKTGSDTQYF
.	TRBD2	16	TRBV27	TRBJ2-1	TGTGCCAGCAGTTTATCCTCCGGGACTAGCTACCACGAGCAGTTCTTC	CASSLSSGTSYHEQFF
.	TRBD1	13	TRBV7-2	TRBJ1-2	TGTGCCAGCAGTTGGACAGGGGTATATGGCTACACCTTC	CASSWTGVYGYTF
.	TRBD1	15	TRBV24-1	TRBJ2-5	TGTGCCACCAGTGACCGGACAGGGCAAGGGGAGACCCAGTACTTC	CATSDRTGQGETQYF
.	TRBD1	15	TRBV6-1	TRBJ1-4	TGTGCCAGCAGTGAAGCGGGACAGGTGTATGAAAAACTGTTTTTT	CASSEAGQVYEKLFF
.	.	13	TRBV29-1	TRBJ2-7	TGCAGCGTTGACCTGGAGGGATTTTACGAGCAGTACTTC	CSVDLEGFYEQYF
.	TRBD2	17	TRBV5-4	TRBJ2-6	TGTGCCAGCAGCTTTAGCGGGAGGGGGATAGGGGCCAACGTCCTGACTTTC	CASSFSGRGIGANVLTF
.	TRBD2	16	TRBV7-9	TRBJ2-1	TGTGCCAGCAGCATACTAGCGAGGAGCTCCTACAATGAGCAGTTCTTC	CASSILARSSYNEQFF
.	TRBD1	15	TRBV4-3	TRBJ2-7	TGCGCCAGCAGCCAAGAAAAGACAGGGGGCCACGAGCAGTACTTC	CASSQEKTGGHEQYF
.	.	16	TRBV5-1	TRBJ2-5	TGCGCCAGCACCTTGTCGTCTCTAGCGAAACAAGAGACCCAGTACTTC	CASTLSSLAKQETQYF
.	TRBD1	13	TRBV7-2	TRBJ1-5	TGTGCCAGCAGCGGACAGGGAAATCAGCCCCAGCATTTT	CASSGQGNQPQHF
.	TRBD1	14	TRBV30	TRBJ1-5	TGTGCCTGGAGTGAGGGGCAGGGGGGTCAGCCCCAGCATTTT	CAWSEGQGGQPQHF
.	.	16	TRBV7-2	TRBJ2-5	TGTGCCAGCAGCTTAGGGGTAGCTGGGTACCAAGAGACCCAGTACTTC	CASSLGVAGYQETQYF
once	TRBD1	18	TRBV4-2	TRBJ1-6	TGTGCCAGCAGCCAAGGGCAGGGGGCTCGCTCCTATAATTCACCCCTCCACTTT	CASSQGQGARSYNSPLHF
.	.	13	TRBV3-1/TRBV3-2	TRBJ1-1	TGTGCCAGCAGCCAAGTGCAGGGTAGTAGGGCTTTCTTT	CASSQVQGSRAFF
.	.	16	TRBV29-1	TRBJ2-3	TGCAGCGTGGACGGACTGTTTACGGATTTGACAGATACGCAGTATTTT	CSVDGLFTDLTDTQYF
.	TRBD1	13	TRBV25-1	TRBJ1-1	TGTGCCAGCATGGGACAGGTGAACACTGAAGCTTTCTTT	CASMGQVNTEAFF
.	.	12	TRBV29-1	TRBJ2-1	TGCAGCGTTGAAGACCTCTACAATGAGCAGTTCTTC	CSVEDLYNEQFF
.	TRBD1	13	TRBV7-2	TRBJ1-2	TGTGCCAGCAGACAGGGGTCCCCCTATGGCTACACCTTC	CASRQGSPYGYTF
.	TRBD1	17	TRBV7-2	TRBJ1-4	TGTGCCAGCAGCTTTGCGCACAGGGGGCCTACTAATGAAAAACTGTTTTTT	CASSFAHRGPTNEKLFF
.	TRBD1	15	TRBV29-1	TRBJ1-1	TGCAGCGTCCCCCGGGGACAGGCAAGGAACACTGAAGCTTTCTTT	CSVPRGQARNTEAFF
.	TRBD1	17	TRBV28	TRBJ2-6	TGTGCCAGCAGTTCGACAGGGGGGGGCTCTGGGGCCAACGTCCTGACTTTC	CASSSTGGGSGANVLTF
.	TRBD1	17	TRBV5-1	TRBJ2-7	TGCGCCAGCAGCCTGGGACAGGGGCTCCCCCGGTCCTACGAGCAGTACTTC	CASSLGQGLPRSYEQYF
.	TRBD1	16	TRBV6-2/TRBV6-3	TRBJ1-5	TGCGCCGGCAGCCCAACGACAGGGGTCGGCAATCAGCCCCAGCATTTT	CAGSPTTGVGNQPQHF
.	TRBD1	15	TRBV15	TRBJ1-1	TGTGCCACCAGCACAGGGGGTCGACATATCTCTGAAGCTTTCTTT	CATSTGGRHISEAFF